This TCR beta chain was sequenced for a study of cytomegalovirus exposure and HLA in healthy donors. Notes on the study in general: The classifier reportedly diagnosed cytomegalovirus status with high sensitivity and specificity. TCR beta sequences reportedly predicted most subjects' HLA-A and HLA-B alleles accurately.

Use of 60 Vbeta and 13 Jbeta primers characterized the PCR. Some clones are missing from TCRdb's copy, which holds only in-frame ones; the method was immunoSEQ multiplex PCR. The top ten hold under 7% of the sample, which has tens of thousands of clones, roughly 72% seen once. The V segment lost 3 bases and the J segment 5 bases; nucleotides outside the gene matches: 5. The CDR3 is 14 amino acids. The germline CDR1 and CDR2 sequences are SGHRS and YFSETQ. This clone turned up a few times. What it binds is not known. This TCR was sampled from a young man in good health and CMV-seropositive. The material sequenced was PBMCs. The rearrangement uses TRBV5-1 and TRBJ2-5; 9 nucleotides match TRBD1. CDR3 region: CASSSRTGAETQYF. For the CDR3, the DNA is TGCGCCAGCAGCTCCAGGACAGGGGCGGAGACCCAGTACTTC.